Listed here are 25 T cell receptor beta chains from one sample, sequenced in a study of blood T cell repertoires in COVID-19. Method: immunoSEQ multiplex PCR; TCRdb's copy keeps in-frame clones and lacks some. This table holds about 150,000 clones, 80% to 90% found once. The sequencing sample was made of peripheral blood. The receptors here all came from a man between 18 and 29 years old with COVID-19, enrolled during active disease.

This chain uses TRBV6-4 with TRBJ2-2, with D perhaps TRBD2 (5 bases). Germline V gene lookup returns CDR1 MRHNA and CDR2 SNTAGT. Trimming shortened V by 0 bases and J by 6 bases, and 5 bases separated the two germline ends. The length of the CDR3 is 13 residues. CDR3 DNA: TGTGCCAGCAGTGACTCGGAGGCCGGGGAGCTGTTTTTT. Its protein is CASSDSEAGELFF.

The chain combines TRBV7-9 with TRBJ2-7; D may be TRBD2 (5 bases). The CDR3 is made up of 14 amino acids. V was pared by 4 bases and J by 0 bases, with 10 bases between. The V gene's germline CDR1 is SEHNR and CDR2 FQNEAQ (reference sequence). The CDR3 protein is CASSWGGSSYEQYF. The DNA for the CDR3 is TGTGCCAGCAGCTGGGGTGGGAGCTCCTACGAGCAGTACTTC.

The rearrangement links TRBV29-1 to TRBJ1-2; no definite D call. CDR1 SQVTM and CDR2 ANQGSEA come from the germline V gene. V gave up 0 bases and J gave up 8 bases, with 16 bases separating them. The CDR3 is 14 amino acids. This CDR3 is CSVEDQSGLYGYTF. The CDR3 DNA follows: TGCAGCGTTGAAGATCAATCGGGGTTATACGGCTACACCTTC.

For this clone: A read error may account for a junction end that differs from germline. CDR3: CASSRAPGQGNEKLLF. In DNA, the CDR3 is TGTGCCAGCAGTCGTGCTCCGGGACAGGGAAATGAAAAACTGCTTTTT. The chain is built from TRBV28 and TRBJ1-4; 9 bases fit TRBD1. Germline lookup yields CDR1 MDHEN and CDR2 SYDVKM. CDR3 length: 16 amino acids.

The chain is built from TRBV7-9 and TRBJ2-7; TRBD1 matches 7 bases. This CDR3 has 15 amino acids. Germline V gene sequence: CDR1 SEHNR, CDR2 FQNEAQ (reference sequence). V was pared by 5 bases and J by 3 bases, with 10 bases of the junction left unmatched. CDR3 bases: TGTGCCAGCAGCCCCGCTAAGACAGGGCGCTACGAGCAGTACTTC. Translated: CASSPAKTGRYEQYF. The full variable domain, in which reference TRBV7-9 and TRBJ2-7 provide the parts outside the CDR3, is DTGVSQNPRHKITKRGQNVTFRCDPISEHNRLYWYRQTLGQGPEFLTYFQNEAQLEKSRLLSDRFSAERPKGSFSTLEIQRTEQGDSAMYLCASSPAKTGRYEQYFGPGTRLTVT.

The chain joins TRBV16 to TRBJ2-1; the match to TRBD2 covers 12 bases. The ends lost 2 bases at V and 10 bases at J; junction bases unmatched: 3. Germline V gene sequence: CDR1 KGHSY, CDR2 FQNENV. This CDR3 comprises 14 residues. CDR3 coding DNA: TGTGCCAGCAGCCAACTAGCGGGAGGGGTGGAGCAGTTCTTC. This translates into CASSQLAGGVEQFF.

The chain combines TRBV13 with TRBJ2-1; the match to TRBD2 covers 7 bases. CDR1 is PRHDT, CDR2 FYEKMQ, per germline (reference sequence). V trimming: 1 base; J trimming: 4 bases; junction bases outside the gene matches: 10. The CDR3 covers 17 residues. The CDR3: CASSLVVGREQYNEQFF. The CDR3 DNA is TGTGCCAGCAGCTTAGTGGTCGGGCGGGAGCAATACAATGAGCAGTTCTTC.

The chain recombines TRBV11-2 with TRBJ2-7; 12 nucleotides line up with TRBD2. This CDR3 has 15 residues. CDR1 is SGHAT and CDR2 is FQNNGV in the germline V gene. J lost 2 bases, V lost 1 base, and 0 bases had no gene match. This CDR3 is CASSLGLAGAYEQYF. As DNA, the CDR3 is TGTGCCAGCAGCTTAGGACTAGCGGGAGCCTACGAGCAGTACTTC. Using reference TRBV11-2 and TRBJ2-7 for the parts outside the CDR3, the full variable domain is EAGVAQSPRYKIIEKRQSVAFWCNPISGHATLYWYQQILGQGPKLLIQFQNNGVVDDSQLPKDRFSAERLKGVDSTLKIQPAKLEDSAVYLCASSLGLAGAYEQYFGPGTRLTVT.

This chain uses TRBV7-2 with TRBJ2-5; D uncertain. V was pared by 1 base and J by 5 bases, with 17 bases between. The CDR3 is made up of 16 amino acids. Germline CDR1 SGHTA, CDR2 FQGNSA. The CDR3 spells CASSLGVLVTRETQYF. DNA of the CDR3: TGTGCCAGCAGCTTAGGAGTATTAGTAACGAGGGAGACCCAGTACTTC.

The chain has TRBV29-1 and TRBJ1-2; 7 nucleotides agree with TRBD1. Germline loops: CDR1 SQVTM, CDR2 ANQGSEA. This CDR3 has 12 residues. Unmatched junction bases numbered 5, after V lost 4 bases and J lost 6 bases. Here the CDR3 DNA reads TGCAGCGTTGTCCCACAGGGGCATGGCTACACCTTC. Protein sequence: CSVVPQGHGYTF.

The CDR3 bases are TGTGCCAGCAGCGTAGGCGGAGACACAGATACGCAGTATTTT. It translates to CASSVGGDTDTQYF. The rearrangement links TRBV9 to TRBJ2-3; no reliable D call. The CDR3 totals 14 residues. Trimming shortened V by 0 bases and J by 2 bases, and 7 bases separated the two germline ends. CDR1 SGDLS and CDR2 YYNGEE come from the germline V gene.

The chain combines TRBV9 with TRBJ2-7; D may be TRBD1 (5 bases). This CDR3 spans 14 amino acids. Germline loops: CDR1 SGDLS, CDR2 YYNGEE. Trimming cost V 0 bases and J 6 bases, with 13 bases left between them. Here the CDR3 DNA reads TGTGCCAGCAGCGTAGAAACAGGTCCGGGCGAGCAGTACTTC. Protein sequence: CASSVETGPGEQYF.

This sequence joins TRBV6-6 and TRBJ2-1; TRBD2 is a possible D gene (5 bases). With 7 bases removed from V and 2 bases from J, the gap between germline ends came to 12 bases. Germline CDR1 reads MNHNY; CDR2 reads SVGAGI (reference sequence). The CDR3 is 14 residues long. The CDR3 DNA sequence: TGTGCCAGCACCTTGAGTAGCGCCTACAATGAGCAGTTCTTC. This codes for CASTLSSAYNEQFF.

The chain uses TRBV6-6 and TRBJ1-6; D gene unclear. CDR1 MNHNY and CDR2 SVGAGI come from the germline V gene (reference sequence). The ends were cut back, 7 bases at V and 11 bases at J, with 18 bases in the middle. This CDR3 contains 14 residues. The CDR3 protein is CASIPLNGVAPLHF. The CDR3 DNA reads TGTGCCAGCATCCCCCTCAACGGGGTTGCACCCCTCCACTTT.

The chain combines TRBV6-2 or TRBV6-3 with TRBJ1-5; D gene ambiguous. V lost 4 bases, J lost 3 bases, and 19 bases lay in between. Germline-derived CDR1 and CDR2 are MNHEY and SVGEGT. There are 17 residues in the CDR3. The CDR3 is CASSLESHLLYNQPQHF. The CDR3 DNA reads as TGTGCCAGCAGTTTAGAGTCGCACCTCCTTTACAATCAGCCCCAGCATTTT.

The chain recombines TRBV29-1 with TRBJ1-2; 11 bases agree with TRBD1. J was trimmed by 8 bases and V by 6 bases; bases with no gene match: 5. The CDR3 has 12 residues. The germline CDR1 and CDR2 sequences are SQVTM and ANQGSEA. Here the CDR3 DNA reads TGCAGCGTAGGACAGGGGGCTGGGGGCTACACCTTC. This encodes CSVGQGAGGYTF.

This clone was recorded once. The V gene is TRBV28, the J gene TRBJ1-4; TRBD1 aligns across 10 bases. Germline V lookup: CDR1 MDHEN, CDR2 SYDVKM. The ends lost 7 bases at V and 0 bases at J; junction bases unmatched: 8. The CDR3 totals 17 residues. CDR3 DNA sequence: TGTGCCAGCAAGCAGGACAGGGGGGGTGCAACTAATGAAAAACTGTTTTTT. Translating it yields CASKQDRGGATNEKLFF.

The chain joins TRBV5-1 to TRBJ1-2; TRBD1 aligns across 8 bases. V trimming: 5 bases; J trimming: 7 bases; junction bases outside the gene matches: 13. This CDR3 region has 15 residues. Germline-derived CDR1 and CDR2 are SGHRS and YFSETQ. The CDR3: CASRLVQGANGGYTF. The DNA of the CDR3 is TGCGCCAGCAGGCTTGTGCAGGGGGCTAATGGTGGCTACACCTTC. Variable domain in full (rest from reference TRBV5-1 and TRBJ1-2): KAGVTQTPRYLIKTRGQQVTLSCSPISGHRSVSWYQQTPGQGLQFLFEYFSETQRNKGNFPGRFSGRQFSNSRSEMNVSTLELGDSALYLCASRLVQGANGGYTFGSGTRLTVV.

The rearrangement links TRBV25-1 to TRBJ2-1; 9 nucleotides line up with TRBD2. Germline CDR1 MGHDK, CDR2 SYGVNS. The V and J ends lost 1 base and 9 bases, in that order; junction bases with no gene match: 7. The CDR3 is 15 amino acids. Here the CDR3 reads CASSESAGGSGEQFF. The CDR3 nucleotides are TGTGCCAGCAGTGAATCCGCGGGAGGGAGTGGTGAGCAGTTCTTC.

The CDR3 protein is CATSRDRGTAQPQHF. The CDR3 bases are TGTGCCACCAGCAGAGATCGGGGGACGGCACAGCCCCAGCATTTT. The gene calls are TRBV15 and TRBJ1-5; tentatively, D is TRBD1 (5 bases). The V gene lost 0 bases and the J gene lost 7 bases, with 13 bases spanning the gap. This CDR3 has 15 amino acids. The germline V gene encodes CDR1 LNHNV and CDR2 YYDKDF (reference sequence).

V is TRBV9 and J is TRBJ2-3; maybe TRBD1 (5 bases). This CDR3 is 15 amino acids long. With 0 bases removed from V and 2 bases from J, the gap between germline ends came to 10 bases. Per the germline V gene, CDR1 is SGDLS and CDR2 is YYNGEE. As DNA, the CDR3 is TGTGCCAGCAGCGTAGACAGGCCCCCCACAGATACGCAGTATTTT. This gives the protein CASSVDRPPTDTQYF.

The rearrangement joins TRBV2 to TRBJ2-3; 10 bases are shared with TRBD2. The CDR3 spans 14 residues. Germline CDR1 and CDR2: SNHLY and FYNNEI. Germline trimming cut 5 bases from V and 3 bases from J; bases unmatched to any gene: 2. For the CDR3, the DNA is TGTGCCAGCAGTTCTAGCGGGAGAACAGATACGCAGTATTTT. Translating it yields CASSSSGRTDTQYF.

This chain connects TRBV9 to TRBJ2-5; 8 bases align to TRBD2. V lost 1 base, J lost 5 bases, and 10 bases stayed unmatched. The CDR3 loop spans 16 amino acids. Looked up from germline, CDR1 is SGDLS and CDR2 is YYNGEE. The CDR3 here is CASSVRSGRSGETQYF. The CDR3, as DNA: TGTGCCAGCAGCGTAAGGAGCGGGAGAAGTGGCGAGACCCAGTACTTC.

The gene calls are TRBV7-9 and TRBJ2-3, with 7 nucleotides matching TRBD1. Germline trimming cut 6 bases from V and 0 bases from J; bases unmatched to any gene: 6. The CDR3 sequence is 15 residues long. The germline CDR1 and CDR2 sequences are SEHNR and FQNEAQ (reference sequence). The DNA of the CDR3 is TGTGCCAGCAGTTTCGGACAGGTTAGCACAGATACGCAGTATTTT. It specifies CASSFGQVSTDTQYF.

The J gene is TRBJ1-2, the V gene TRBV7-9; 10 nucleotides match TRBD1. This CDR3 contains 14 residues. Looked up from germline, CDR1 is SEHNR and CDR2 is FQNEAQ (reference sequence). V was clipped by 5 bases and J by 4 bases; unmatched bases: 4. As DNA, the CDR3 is TGTGCCAGCAGCCCCCGACAGGGGGCCTATGGCTACACCTTC. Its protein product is CASSPRQGAYGYTF.